The rows below give T cell receptor beta chains drawn from one sample of a study of blood T cell repertoires in COVID-19. TCRdb's copy holds only in-frame clones and misses some; the assay was immunoSEQ multiplex PCR. Altogether more than 85,000 clones are present, 85% to 90% being singletons, with the ten largest covering around 4.1%. Source material: peripheral blood. These receptor sequences come from a man over 45 with acute or convalescent COVID-19. Both conserved end residues are part of each CDR3. The order of the fields is V gene, clone size, D gene, J gene, CDR3 protein, CDR3 DNA. The D gene is left open where the match is weak. Some rows have no size entry. The others give once, few or many, or a class for an expanded clone.

TRBV5-6	-	TRBD2	TRBJ2-2	CASSLLLSGAKVGELFF	TGTGCCAGCAGCTTGTTGTTGAGCGGGGCCAAGGTCGGGGAGCTGTTTTTT
TRBV2	-	-	TRBJ2-1	CASGGAIMNEQFF	TGTGCCAGCGGCGGGGCCATTATGAATGAGCAGTTCTTC
TRBV7-6	-	-	TRBJ1-5	CASSLMERGANQPQHF	TGTGCCAGCAGCTTAATGGAGCGGGGGGCGAATCAGCCCCAGCATTTT
TRBV7-3	-	TRBD2	TRBJ2-1	CASSLSRELAGYNEQFF	TGTGCCAGCAGCTTATCCCGGGAACTAGCGGGATACAATGAGCAGTTCTTC
TRBV5-1	few	TRBD1	TRBJ1-1	CASRQGQNTEAFF	TGCGCCAGCAGACAGGGGCAGAACACTGAAGCTTTCTTT
TRBV28	-	-	TRBJ1-2	CASSLKTYYGYTF	TGTGCCAGCAGTTTAAAGACATATTATGGCTACACCTTC
TRBV5-4	-	TRBD1	TRBJ2-5	CASSPPGQEKETQYF	TGTGCCAGCAGCCCCCCCGGACAGGAAAAAGAGACCCAGTACTTC
TRBV28	few	-	TRBJ1-1	CASSFTQANTEAFF	TGTGCCAGCAGTTTTACCCAGGCGAACACTGAAGCTTTCTTT
TRBV9	-	TRBD1	TRBJ2-2	CASSIRDRTGELFF	TGTGCCAGCAGCATCCGGGACAGAACCGGGGAGCTGTTTTTT
TRBV5-5	few	TRBD2	TRBJ2-7	CASSRFGGAERETPYEQYF	TGTGCCAGCAGCCGGTTTGGGGGAGCGGAGCGGGAGACCCCCTACGAGCAGTACTTC
TRBV20-1	-	-	TRBJ2-7	CSARGGYEQYF	TGCAGTGCTAGGGGGGGTTACGAGCAGTACTTC
TRBV19	once	TRBD1	TRBJ2-7	CASKGTGDYEQYF	TGTGCCAGTAAAGGGACAGGGGACTACGAGCAGTACTTC
TRBV7-7	-	-	TRBJ2-5	CASSRALRETQYF	TGTGCTAGCAGCCGTGCCCTTAGAGAGACCCAGTACTTC
TRBV5-1	-	TRBD1	TRBJ2-2	CASSWTGVNTGELFF	TGCGCCAGCAGCTGGACAGGGGTAAACACCGGGGAGCTGTTTTTT
TRBV12-3/TRBV12-4	-	-	TRBJ2-7	CASSGPLGEQYF	TGTGCCAGCAGCGGACCACTAGGCGAGCAGTACTTC
TRBV6-5	-	TRBD2	TRBJ2-1	CASSYSAGGSYNEQFF	TGTGCCAGCAGTTATTCAGCGGGGGGCTCCTACAATGAGCAGTTCTTC
TRBV3-1/TRBV3-2	-	-	TRBJ2-3	CASSQEPGTDTQYF	TGTGCCAGCAGCCAAGAACCAGGGACAGATACGCAGTATTTT
TRBV5-1	once	TRBD2	TRBJ2-1	CASRTSGSYNEQFF	TGCGCCAGCAGAACTAGCGGGAGCTACAATGAGCAGTTCTTC
TRBV11-2	-	TRBD1	TRBJ1-2	CASSPQGRNNYGYTF	TGTGCCAGCAGCCCACAGGGGAGGAATAACTATGGCTACACCTTC
TRBV19	-	-	TRBJ2-6	CASTPGQTYSGANVLTF	TGTGCCAGTACCCCGGGACAAACTTACTCTGGGGCCAACGTCCTGACTTTC
TRBV9	-	TRBD1	TRBJ1-4	CASSDDRATGEKLFF	TGTGCCAGCAGCGACGACAGGGCAACCGGAGAAAAACTGTTTTTT
TRBV28	-	TRBD2	TRBJ2-2	CASSLGLAGSTGELFF	TGTGCCAGCAGTCTAGGACTAGCGGGAAGTACCGGGGAGCTGTTTTTT
TRBV12-5	few	-	TRBJ1-2	CASGLGNRIYGYTF	TGTGCTAGTGGTTTGGGAAACAGGATCTATGGCTACACCTTC
TRBV18	-	-	TRBJ2-3	CASSPWDTGTDTQYF	TGTGCCAGCTCACCTTGGGACACTGGCACAGATACGCAGTATTTT
TRBV2	once	TRBD2	TRBJ2-3	CASSVTSGTDTQYF	TGTGCCAGCAGTGTGACTAGCGGAACAGATACGCAGTATTTT
TRBV29-1	-	TRBD1	TRBJ2-1	CSVFIGTGGNEQFF	TGCAGCGTTTTTATCGGGACAGGGGGGAATGAGCAGTTCTTC
TRBV19	-	-	TRBJ1-2	CASKERRQGDQGYGYTF	TGTGCCAGTAAGGAACGTAGGCAGGGCGATCAGGGATACGGCTACACCTTC
TRBV19	-	TRBD1	TRBJ2-7	CASTTGTGQSEQYF	TGTGCCAGTACCACCGGGACAGGGCAGTCCGAGCAGTACTTC
TRBV10-3	-	-	TRBJ1-1	CAISERVENTEAFF	TGTGCCATCAGTGAGCGGGTCGAGAACACTGAAGCTTTCTTT
TRBV5-7	-	-	TRBJ1-6	CASSFRLQGSDSPLHF	TGTGCCAGCAGCTTTCGTCTGCAGGGGAGTGATTCACCCCTCCACTTT
TRBV30	-	TRBD2	TRBJ2-7	CAWTGRGHEQYF	TGTGCCTGGACCGGGAGGGGCCACGAGCAGTACTTC
TRBV10-1	-	TRBD1	TRBJ2-3	CASSEGQGTDTQYF	TGCGCCAGCAGTGAGGGACAGGGCACAGATACGCAGTATTTT
TRBV6-5	-	-	TRBJ1-2	CASSFLRDTNYGYTF	TGTGCCAGCAGTTTCCTCCGGGACACCAACTATGGCTACACCTTC
TRBV3-1/TRBV3-2	-	-	TRBJ2-5	CASSQGTPPETQYF	TGTGCCAGCAGCCAAGGGACTCCTCCCGAGACCCAGTACTTC
TRBV19	-	-	TRBJ1-5	CASSIVGAGDSNQPQHF	TGTGCCAGTAGTATAGTGGGGGCAGGAGATAGCAATCAGCCCCAGCATTTT
TRBV7-8	-	TRBD1	TRBJ2-6	CASSRQGLSGANVLTF	TGTGCCAGCTCACGACAGGGCCTCTCTGGGGCCAACGTCCTGACTTTC
TRBV11-3	-	TRBD1	TRBJ2-4	CASSKGTGGKNIQYF	TGTGCCAGCAGCAAAGGGACAGGGGGCAAAAACATTCAGTACTTC
TRBV10-3	-	-	TRBJ2-2	CAISDGQANTGELFF	TGTGCCATCAGTGATGGGCAGGCGAACACCGGGGAGCTGTTTTTT
TRBV7-9	-	-	TRBJ1-2	CASSPTLIYGYTF	TGTGCCAGCAGCCCGACACTGATCTATGGCTACACCTTC
TRBV4-2	-	-	TRBJ1-2	CASSQVSGQNYGYTF	TGTGCCAGCAGCCAAGTCTCGGGACAAAACTATGGCTACACCTTC